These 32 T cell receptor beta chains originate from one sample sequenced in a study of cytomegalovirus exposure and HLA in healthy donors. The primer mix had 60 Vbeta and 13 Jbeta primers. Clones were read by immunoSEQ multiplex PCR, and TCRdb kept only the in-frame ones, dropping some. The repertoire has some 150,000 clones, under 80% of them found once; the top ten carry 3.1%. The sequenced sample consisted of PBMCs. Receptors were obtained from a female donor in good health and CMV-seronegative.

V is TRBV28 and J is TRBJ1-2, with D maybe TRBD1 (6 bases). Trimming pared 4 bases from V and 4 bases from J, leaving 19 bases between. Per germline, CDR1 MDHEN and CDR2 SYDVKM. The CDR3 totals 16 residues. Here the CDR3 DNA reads TGTGCCAGCAGTTCAACAGGGTTAGGGCTTTCCTATGGCTACACCTTC. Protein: CASSSTGLGLSYGYTF.

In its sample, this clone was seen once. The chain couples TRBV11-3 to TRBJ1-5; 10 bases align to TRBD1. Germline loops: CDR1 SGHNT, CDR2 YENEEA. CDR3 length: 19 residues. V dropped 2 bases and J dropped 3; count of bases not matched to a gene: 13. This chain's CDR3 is CASSLSLPGDRGYNQPQHF. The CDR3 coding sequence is TGTGCCAGCAGCTTATCTTTACCGGGGGACAGGGGCTACAATCAGCCCCAGCATTTT.

The CDR3 region is CASRVAGVSGELFF. CDR3 coding DNA: TGTGCCAGCAGGGTAGCGGGAGTCTCCGGGGAGCTGTTTTTT. The rearrangement uses TRBV27 and TRBJ2-2, with TRBD2 identical over 9 bases. The junction had 5 bases not matched to a gene; V was cut back by 6 bases and J by 6 bases. CDR1 MNHEY and CDR2 SMNVEV come from the germline V gene (reference sequence). This CDR3 has 14 residues.

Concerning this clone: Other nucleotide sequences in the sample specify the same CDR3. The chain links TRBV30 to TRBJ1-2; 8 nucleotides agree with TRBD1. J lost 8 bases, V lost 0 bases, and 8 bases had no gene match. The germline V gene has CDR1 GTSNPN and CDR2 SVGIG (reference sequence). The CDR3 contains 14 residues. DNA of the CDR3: TGTGCCTGGAGTGTACGGACAGGGTTTGGAGGCTACACCTTC. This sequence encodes CAWSVRTGFGGYTF.

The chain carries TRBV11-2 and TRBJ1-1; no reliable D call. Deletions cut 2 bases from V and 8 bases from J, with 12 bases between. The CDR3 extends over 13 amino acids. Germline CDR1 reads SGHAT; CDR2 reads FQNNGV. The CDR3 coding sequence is TGTGCCAGCAGCTTAAACTGGCGGGCAGAAGCTTTCTTT. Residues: CASSLNWRAEAFF.

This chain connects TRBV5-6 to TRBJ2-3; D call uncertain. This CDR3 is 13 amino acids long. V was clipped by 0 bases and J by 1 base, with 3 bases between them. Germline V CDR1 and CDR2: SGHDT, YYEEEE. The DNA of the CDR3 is TGTGCCAGCAGCTTGGCGGGCACAGATACGCAGTATTTT. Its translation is CASSLAGTDTQYF.

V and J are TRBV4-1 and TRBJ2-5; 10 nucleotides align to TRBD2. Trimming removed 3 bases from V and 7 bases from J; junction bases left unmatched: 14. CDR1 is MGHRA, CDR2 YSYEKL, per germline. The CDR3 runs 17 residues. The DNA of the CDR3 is TGCGCCAGCAGCCACTCCGGGACTAGCGATCTGGCGGGGACCCAGTACTTC. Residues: CASSHSGTSDLAGTQYF.

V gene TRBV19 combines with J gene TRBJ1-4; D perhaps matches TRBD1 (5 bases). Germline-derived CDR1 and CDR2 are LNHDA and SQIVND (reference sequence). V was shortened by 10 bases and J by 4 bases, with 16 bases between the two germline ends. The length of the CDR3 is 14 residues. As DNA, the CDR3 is TGTGCCACCCAAGACTCAAGGGGTAATGAAAAACTGTTTTTT. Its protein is CATQDSRGNEKLFF.

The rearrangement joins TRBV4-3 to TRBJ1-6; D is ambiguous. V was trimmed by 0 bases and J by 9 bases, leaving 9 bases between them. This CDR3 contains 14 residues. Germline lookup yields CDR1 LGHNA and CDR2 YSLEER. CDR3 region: CASSQDRRVSPLHF. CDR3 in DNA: TGCGCCAGCAGCCAAGATCGTCGGGTTTCACCCCTCCACTTT.

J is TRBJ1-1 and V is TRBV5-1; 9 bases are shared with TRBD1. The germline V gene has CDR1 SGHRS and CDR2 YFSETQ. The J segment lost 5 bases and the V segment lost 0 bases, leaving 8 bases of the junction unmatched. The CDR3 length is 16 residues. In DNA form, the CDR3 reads TGCGCCAGCAGCTTGGTGACAGGGGGTTCGCGGACTGAAGCTTTCTTT. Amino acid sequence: CASSLVTGGSRTEAFF.

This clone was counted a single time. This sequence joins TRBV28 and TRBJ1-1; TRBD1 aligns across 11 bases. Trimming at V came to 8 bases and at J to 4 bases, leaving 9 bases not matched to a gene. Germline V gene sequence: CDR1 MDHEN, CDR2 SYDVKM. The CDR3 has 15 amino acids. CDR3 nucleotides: TGTGCCAGCTCAAAAGGCGGGACAGGGGGCACTGAAGCTTTCTTT. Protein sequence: CASSKGGTGGTEAFF. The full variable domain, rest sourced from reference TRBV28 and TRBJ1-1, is DVKVTQSSRYLVKRTGEKVFLECVQDMDHENMFWYRQDPGLGLRLIYFSYDVKMKEKGDIPEGYSVSREKKERFSLILESASTNQTSMYLCASSKGGTGGTEAFFGQGTRLTVV.

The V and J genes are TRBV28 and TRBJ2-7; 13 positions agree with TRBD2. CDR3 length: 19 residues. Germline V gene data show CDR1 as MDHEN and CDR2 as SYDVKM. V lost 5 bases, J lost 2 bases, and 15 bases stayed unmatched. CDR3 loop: CASSAYPGLAGFTAYEQYF. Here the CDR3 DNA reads TGTGCCAGCAGTGCCTACCCGGGACTAGCGGGATTTACCGCCTACGAGCAGTACTTC.

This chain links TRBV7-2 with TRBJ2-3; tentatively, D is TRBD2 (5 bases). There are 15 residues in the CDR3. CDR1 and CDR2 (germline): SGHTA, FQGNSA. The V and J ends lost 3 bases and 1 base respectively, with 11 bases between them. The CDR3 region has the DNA TGTGCCAGCAGCTTCCGGAGGATGGGCACAGATACGCAGTATTTT. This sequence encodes CASSFRRMGTDTQYF.

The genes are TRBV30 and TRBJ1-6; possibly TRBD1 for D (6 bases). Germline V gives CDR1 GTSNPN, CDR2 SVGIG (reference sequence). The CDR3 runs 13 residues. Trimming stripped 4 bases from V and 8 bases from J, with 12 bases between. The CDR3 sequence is CAWTRGGYSPLHF. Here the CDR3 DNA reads TGTGCCTGGACCCGAGGGGGTTATTCACCCCTCCACTTT.

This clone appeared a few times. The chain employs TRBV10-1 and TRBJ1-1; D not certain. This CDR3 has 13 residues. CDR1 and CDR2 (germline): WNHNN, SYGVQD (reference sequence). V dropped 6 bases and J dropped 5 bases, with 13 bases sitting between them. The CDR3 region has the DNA TGCGCCAGCAGCGCCGGACTGGGGACTGAAGCTTTCTTT. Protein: CASSAGLGTEAFF.

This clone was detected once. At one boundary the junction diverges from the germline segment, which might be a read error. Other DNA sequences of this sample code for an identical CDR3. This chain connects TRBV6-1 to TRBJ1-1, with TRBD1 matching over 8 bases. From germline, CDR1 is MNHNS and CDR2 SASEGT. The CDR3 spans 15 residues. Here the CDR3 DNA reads TGTGCCAGCCACAACGACAGGGGTGGAAACACTGAAGCTTTTTTT. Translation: CASHNDRGGNTEAFF.

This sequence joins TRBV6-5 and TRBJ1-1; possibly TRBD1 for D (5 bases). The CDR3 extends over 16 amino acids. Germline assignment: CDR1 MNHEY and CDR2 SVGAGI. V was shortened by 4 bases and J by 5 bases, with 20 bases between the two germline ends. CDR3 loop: CASSFPLAGSGTEAFF. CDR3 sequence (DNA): TGTGCCAGCAGTTTCCCCCTAGCGGGCTCAGGGACTGAAGCTTTCTTT.

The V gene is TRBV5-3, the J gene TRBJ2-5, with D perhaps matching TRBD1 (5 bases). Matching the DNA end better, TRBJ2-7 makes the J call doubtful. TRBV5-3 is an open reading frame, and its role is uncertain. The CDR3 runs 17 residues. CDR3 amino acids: CARSLAKCSRVKGEQYF. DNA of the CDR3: TGTGCCAGAAGCTTGGCCAAATGTAGCAGGGTAAAGGGCGAGCAGTACTTC.

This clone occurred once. CDR3 in amino acids: CASSLGLAAHNEQFF. Written as DNA, the CDR3 is TGTGCCAGCAGTTTGGGACTAGCGGCTCACAATGAGCAGTTCTTC. The chain recombines TRBV28 with TRBJ2-1, with TRBD2 identical over 11 bases. With 3 bases clipped from V and 5 bases from J, the junction kept 3 bases outside the gene matches. Germline V gives CDR1 MDHEN, CDR2 SYDVKM. The CDR3 has 15 amino acids.

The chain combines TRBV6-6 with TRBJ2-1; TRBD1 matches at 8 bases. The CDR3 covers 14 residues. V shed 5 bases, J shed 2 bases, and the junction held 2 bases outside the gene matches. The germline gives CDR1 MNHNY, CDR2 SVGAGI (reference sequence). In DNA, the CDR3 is TGTGCCAGCAGTAAGGACAGGGCCTACAATGAGCAGTTCTTC. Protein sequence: CASSKDRAYNEQFF.

CDR3: CASKGLGGPFYEQYF. The CDR3 DNA reads as TGTGCCAGCAAGGGTCTGGGCGGGCCCTTCTACGAGCAGTACTTC. V and J are TRBV5-8 and TRBJ2-5, with a tentative D call TRBD2 (5 bases). TRBJ2-7 matches the DNA end more closely, so the J call is doubtful. CDR3 length equals 15 residues. The germline CDR1 and CDR2 sequences are SGHTS and YDEGEE.

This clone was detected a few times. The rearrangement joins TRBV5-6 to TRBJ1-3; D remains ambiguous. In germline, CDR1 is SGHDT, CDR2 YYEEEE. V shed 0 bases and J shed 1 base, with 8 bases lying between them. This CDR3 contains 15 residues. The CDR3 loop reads CASSLAGLSGNTIYF. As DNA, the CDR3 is TGTGCCAGCAGCTTGGCCGGACTGTCTGGAAACACCATATATTTT.

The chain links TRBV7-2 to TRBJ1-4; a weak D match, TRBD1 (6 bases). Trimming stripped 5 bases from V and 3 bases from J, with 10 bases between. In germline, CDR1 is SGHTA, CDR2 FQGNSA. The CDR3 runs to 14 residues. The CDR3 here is CASSQQGANEKLFF. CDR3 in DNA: TGTGCCAGCAGCCAACAGGGAGCTAATGAAAAACTGTTTTTT.

DNA for the CDR3: TGTGCCAGCAGCCCCTCCCCCAGAAACGAGCAGTACTTC. Translating gives CASSPSPRNEQYF. The chain uses TRBV9 and TRBJ2-7, with D hard to call. This CDR3 contains 13 residues. Trimming cost V 4 bases and J 5 bases, with 13 bases left between them. Germline V lookup: CDR1 SGDLS, CDR2 YYNGEE.

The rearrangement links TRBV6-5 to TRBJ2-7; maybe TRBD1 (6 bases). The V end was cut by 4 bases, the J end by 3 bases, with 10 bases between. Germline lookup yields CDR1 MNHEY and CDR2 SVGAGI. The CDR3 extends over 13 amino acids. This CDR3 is CASSLTGYYEQYF. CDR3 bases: TGTGCCAGCAGTTTAACAGGGTACTACGAGCAGTACTTC.

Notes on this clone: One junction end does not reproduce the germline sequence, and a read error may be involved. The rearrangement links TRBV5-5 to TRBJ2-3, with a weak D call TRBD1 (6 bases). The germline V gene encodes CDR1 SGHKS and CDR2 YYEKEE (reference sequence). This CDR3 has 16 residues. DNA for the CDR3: TGTGCCAGCAGCTTGTCTGGGGGCTTTGTCACAGATATGCAGTATTTT. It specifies CASSLSGGFVTDMQYF.

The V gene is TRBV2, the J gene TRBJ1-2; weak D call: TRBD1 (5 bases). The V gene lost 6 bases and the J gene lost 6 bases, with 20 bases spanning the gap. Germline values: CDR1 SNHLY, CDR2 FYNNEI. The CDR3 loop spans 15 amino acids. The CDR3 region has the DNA TGTGCCAGCAGGGCTGAGGGACTCAGGTCCCATGGCTACACCTTC. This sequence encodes CASRAEGLRSHGYTF.

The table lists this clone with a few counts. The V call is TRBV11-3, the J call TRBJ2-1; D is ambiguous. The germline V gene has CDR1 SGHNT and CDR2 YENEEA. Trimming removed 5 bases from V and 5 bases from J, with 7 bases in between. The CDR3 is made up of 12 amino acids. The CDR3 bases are TGTGCCAGCAGCCCTCGGGACAATGAGCAGTTCTTC. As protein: CASSPRDNEQFF.

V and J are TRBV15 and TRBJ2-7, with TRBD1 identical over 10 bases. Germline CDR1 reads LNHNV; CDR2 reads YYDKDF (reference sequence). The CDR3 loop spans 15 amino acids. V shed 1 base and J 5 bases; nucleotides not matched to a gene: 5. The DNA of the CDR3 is TGTGCCACCAGCAGAGGACAGGGGGCATCAGACGAGCAGTACTTC. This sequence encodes CATSRGQGASDEQYF.

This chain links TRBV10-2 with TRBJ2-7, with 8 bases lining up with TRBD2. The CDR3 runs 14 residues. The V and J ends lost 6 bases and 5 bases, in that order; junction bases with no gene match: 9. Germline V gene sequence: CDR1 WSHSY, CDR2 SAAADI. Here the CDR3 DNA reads TGCGCCAGCAGGGCAGGGGCGGGAGGAAACGAGCAGTACTTC. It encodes CASRAGAGGNEQYF.

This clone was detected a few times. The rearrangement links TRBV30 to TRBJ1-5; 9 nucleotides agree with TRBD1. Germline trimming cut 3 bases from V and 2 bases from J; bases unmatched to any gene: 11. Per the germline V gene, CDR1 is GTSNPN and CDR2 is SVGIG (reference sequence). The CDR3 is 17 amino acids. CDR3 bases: TGTGCCTGGAGCCGGGACAGGGAGTCGGCGGGCAATCAGCCCCAGCATTTT. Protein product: CAWSRDRESAGNQPQHF.

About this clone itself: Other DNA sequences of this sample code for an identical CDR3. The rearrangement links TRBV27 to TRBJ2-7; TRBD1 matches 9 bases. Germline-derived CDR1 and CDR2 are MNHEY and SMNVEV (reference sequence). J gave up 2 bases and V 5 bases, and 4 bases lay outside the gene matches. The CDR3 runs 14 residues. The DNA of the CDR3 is TGTGCCAGCAGTCCGGGACAGGGTCCCTACGAGCAGTACTTC. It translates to CASSPGQGPYEQYF.